The rows below give T cell receptor beta chains drawn from one sample of a study of breast tumors, draining lymph nodes, adjacent tissues. In TCRdb, the multiplex PCR reads were re-called with MiXCR into one record per CDR3 protein. This sample has some 170,000 distinct CDR3 sequences, with 30% to 40% found just once. The sequencing input was axillary lymph node tissue. The receptors here all came from a female donor with breast cancer. Some clones in this sample may be carry-over from other donors' samples. Each CDR3 is given with its conserved first and last residue. D genes are given only for firm matches. Some rows mark clone size as missing; the rest say once, few, many or name a class of expanded clone.

v_gene	j_gene	abundance	d_gene	CDR3nt	CDR3aa
TRBV11-2	TRBJ2-4	many	.	TGTGCCAGCAGCCGCGGACGGAAAAACATTCAGTACTTC	CASSRGRKNIQYF
TRBV7-7	TRBJ2-7	many	.	TGTGCTAGCAGCTTAAGCATGGGGGTTGGATACGAGCAGTACTTC	CASSLSMGVGYEQYF
TRBV4-1	TRBJ1-5	many	.	TGCGCCAGCAGCCACCTAGTTGGCAATCAGCCCCAGCATTTT	CASSHLVGNQPQHF
TRBV20-1	TRBJ1-3	.	.	TGCAGTGCTAGTTCCGGGGGCGGAGACACCATATATTTT	CSASSGGGDTIYF
TRBV7-2	TRBJ2-7	many	TRBD2	TGTGCCAGCAGCCCGGGACTAGACGCGGGCGAGCAGTACTTC	CASSPGLDAGEQYF
TRBV9	TRBJ1-5	.	.	TGTGCCAGCAGCGAGGGGAGCGGACCCTACGAGCATTTT	CASSEGSGPYEHF
TRBV30	TRBJ2-3	many	.	TGTGCCTGGAGTGTACGGTCCGGGCCAGGGACAGATACGCAGTATTTT	CAWSVRSGPGTDTQYF
TRBV10-3	TRBJ1-5	many	.	TGTGCCATCAGTGAAGACATGATTAGCAATCAGCCCCAGCATTTT	CAISEDMISNQPQHF
TRBV6-1	TRBJ2-2	many	TRBD2	TGTGCCAGCAGTGAATGGACTAGCGGATACGGGGAGCTGTTTTTT	CASSEWTSGYGELFF
TRBV6-2/TRBV6-3	TRBJ2-3	many	TRBD2	TGTGCCAGCAGCCGCGGGGGGGCATCGGATACGCAGTATTTT	CASSRGGASDTQYF
TRBV27	TRBJ2-2	many	.	TGTGCCAGCAGTTTGAAAGTCCCTCTGAACACCGGGGAGCTGTTTTTT	CASSLKVPLNTGELFF
TRBV14	TRBJ2-3	many	.	TGTGCCAGCAGCCTCGGGACAAACGGGCTAGATACGCAGTATTTT	CASSLGTNGLDTQYF
TRBV9	TRBJ2-5	many	.	TGTGCCAGCAGCCCCCAGGGGACCCCCCAAGAGACCCAGTACTTC	CASSPQGTPQETQYF
TRBV6-6	TRBJ2-5	.	.	TGTGCCAGCAGTTACTCGAGTGGGGTTCAAGAGACCCAGTACTTC	CASSYSSGVQETQYF
TRBV19	TRBJ2-4	few	TRBD1	TGTGCCAGCACAGGGGGCTTGCGTTTCTCGGTTCAGTACTTC	CASTGGLRFSVQYF
TRBV20-1	TRBJ2-3	once	.	TGCAGTGCTAGAGATCAAGATACGCAGTATTTT	CSARDQDTQYF
TRBV4-1	TRBJ2-7	many	.	TGCGCCAGCAGCCAAGATAGGGGGTACTACTACGAGCAGTACTTC	CASSQDRGYYYEQYF
TRBV7-2	TRBJ2-2	many	.	TGTGCCAGCAGCTTACTGGCAGGGGCCCCTTACACCGGGGAGCTGTTTTTT	CASSLLAGAPYTGELFF
TRBV7-2	TRBJ2-2	.	.	TGTGCCAGCAGCTTCAAGGACAGTCCCCTCTTTAGCACCGGGGAGCTGTTTTTT	CASSFKDSPLFSTGELFF
TRBV30	TRBJ1-6	many	.	TGTGCCTGGAGTCGAGACAGCAATTCACCCCTCCACTTT	CAWSRDSNSPLHF
TRBV20-1	TRBJ2-5	.	.	TGCAGTGCCCGGGGCCTTGAGACCCAGTACTTC	CSARGLETQYF
TRBV20-1	TRBJ2-2	.	TRBD2	TGCAGTGCTTCCGGGACTAGCGGGGGGCTGTTTTTT	CSASGTSGGLFF
TRBV3-1	TRBJ2-2	many	.	TGTGCCAGCAGACCGGGACGGAACACCGGGGAGCTGTTTTTT	CASRPGRNTGELFF
TRBV28	TRBJ1-2	.	.	TGTGCCAGCAGTTTAAGGGGGGCCACTAACTATGGCTACACCTTC	CASSLRGATNYGYTF
TRBV18	TRBJ2-7	many	TRBD2	TGTGCCAGCTCATCAAGAGGACTAGCGGCTCAAACCTACGAGCAGTACTTC	CASSSRGLAAQTYEQYF
TRBV25-1	TRBJ2-6	few	.	TGTGCCAGCAGTGCTGCGGGTCACCGGGGCTCTGGGGCCAACGTCCTGACTTTC	CASSAAGHRGSGANVLTF
TRBV7-9	TRBJ2-5	.	.	TGTGCCAGCAACCCGCCTGGCGTACGGGACCCTAAGGGAGAGACCCAGTACTTC	CASNPPGVRDPKGETQYF
TRBV7-2	TRBJ2-3	.	TRBD2	TGTGCCAGCAGCTTATTAGCGGGGAGGAGCACAGATACGCAGTATTTT	CASSLLAGRSTDTQYF
TRBV4-1	TRBJ2-4	.	.	TGCGCCAGCAGGGAGGGAGGGACAGCCACGCGAAACATTCAGTACTTC	CASREGGTATRNIQYF
TRBV6-5	TRBJ2-3	many	TRBD2	TGTGCCAGCAGTTCTAGCGGGAGTAGGGATACGCAGTATTTT	CASSSSGSRDTQYF
TRBV3-1	TRBJ2-7	many	TRBD2	TGTGCCAGCAGCCAAGATGTTAGCGGGGTCTACGAGCAGTACTTC	CASSQDVSGVYEQYF
TRBV9	TRBJ2-3	many	.	TGTGCCAGCAGCGTGAGATTCACAGATACGCAGTATTTT	CASSVRFTDTQYF
TRBV4-1	TRBJ1-6	many	TRBD1	TGCGCCAGCAGCCAACGAACCGGGACAGGGGCCAATTCACCCCTCCACTTT	CASSQRTGTGANSPLHF
TRBV5-8	TRBJ2-3	many	TRBD2	TGTGCCAGCAGCTTACTAGCGGGGGGGGATAACTTTGATCCAGATACGCAGTATTTT	CASSLLAGGDNFDPDTQYF
TRBV20-1	TRBJ1-6	.	.	TGCAGTGCCTTGGGGGCACAAGGTTCACCCCTCCACTTT	CSALGAQGSPLHF
TRBV12-3/TRBV12-4	TRBJ1-5	.	.	TGTGCCAGCAGTTTAGCGCTGGGGAGACAAGAGACCCAGCATTTT	CASSLALGRQETQHF
TRBV25-1	TRBJ2-3	many	.	TGTGCCAGCAGTGAGGCCGCCGGAGCAATAGATACGCAGTATTTT	CASSEAAGAIDTQYF
TRBV9	TRBJ2-5	many	TRBD2	TGTGCCAGCAGCCCGAAGGGGTTAGCGGGGGGGAGAGAGACCCAGTACTTC	CASSPKGLAGGRETQYF
TRBV7-7	TRBJ1-3	many	.	TGTGCTAGCAGCCGCGGGGCAGACTCTGGAAACACCATATATTTT	CASSRGADSGNTIYF
TRBV18	TRBJ2-1	few	TRBD2	TGTGCCAGCTCACCACCCTTAGCGGGGGGGTCCTACAATGAGCAGTTCTTC	CASSPPLAGGSYNEQFF
TRBV3-1	TRBJ2-5	few	TRBD2	TGTGCCAGCAGCCCACGAGGGACGCGGGGGGATGAGACCCAGTACTTC	CASSPRGTRGDETQYF
TRBV6-5	TRBJ1-6	.	.	TGTGCCAGCAGTCGATACATCAAGAAGGATAATTCACCCCTCCACTTT	CASSRYIKKDNSPLHF
TRBV6-6	TRBJ2-1	many	TRBD1	TGTGCCAGCAGTTCCCGACAGGGGGGGAATGAGCAGTTCTTC	CASSSRQGGNEQFF
TRBV20-1	TRBJ1-5	.	TRBD1	TGCAGTGCTAGAGAGGGGACAGCAAGCCCCCTTAGGCCCCAGCATTTT	CSAREGTASPLRPQHF
TRBV29-1	TRBJ2-5	.	.	TGCAGCCGTGAACAGGTGCCACGGTACTTC	CSREQVPRYF
TRBV19	TRBJ1-2	.	.	TGTGCCAGTAGTATCGAATTCCGGGGCTATGGCTACACCTTC	CASSIEFRGYGYTF
TRBV4-3	TRBJ2-1	many	TRBD2	TGCGCCAGCAGCCAAGATGCGGGGGGGACGGCGAGGGAGCAGTTCTTC	CASSQDAGGTAREQFF